The 14 T cell receptor beta chains reported below all come from one sample, sequenced in a study of human T cells and chemical hapten exposure. Documented time point: pre-sensitization, week 0. Described treatment: therapeutic diphenylcyclopropenone sensitization with weekly scalp DPC. TCRdb used MiXCR to reprocess the RACE reads, holding one entry per CDR3 protein. The data show some 45,000 distinct CDR3 sequences, with under 15% seen just once and roughly 5.7% held by the top ten. The input for sequencing was whole blood, taken in connection with sensitization to the hapten diphenylcyclopropenone (DPC). The receptors were gathered from a woman aged 25 to 39 with alopecia areata. Some clones in this sample may be carry-over from other donors' samples.

The chain couples TRBV11-2 to TRBJ2-5; no definite D call. This CDR3 spans 13 amino acids. Per germline, CDR1 SGHAT and CDR2 FQNNGV. Trimming removed 0 bases from V and 9 bases from J, with 11 bases in between. The CDR3 protein is CASSLEGAGSQYF. As DNA, the CDR3 is TGTGCCAGCAGCTTAGAGGGCGCTGGGTCCCAGTACTTC. Full variable domain (missing parts from reference TRBV11-2 and TRBJ2-5): EAGVAQSPRYKIIEKRQSVAFWCNPISGHATLYWYQQILGQGPKLLIQFQNNGVVDDSQLPKDRFSAERLKGVDSTLKIQPAKLEDSAVYLCASSLEGAGSQYFGPGTRLLVL.

The chain employs TRBV28 and TRBJ2-3, with 7 bases lining up with TRBD1. Trimming removed 8 bases from V and 6 bases from J; junction bases left unmatched: 5. Germline CDR1 and CDR2: MDHEN and SYDVKM. There are 12 residues in the CDR3. The chain's CDR3 is CASGRGLDTQYF. The DNA of the CDR3 is TGTGCCAGCGGCAGGGGGTTGGATACGCAGTATTTT. Based on the CDR3 plus reference TRBV28 and TRBJ2-3, the full variable domain is DVKVTQSSRYLVKRTGEKVFLECVQDMDHENMFWYRQDPGLGLRLIYFSYDVKMKEKGDIPEGYSVSREKKERFSLILESASTNQTSMYLCASGRGLDTQYFGPGTRLTVL.

This clonotype occurred many times. The chain couples TRBV20-1 to TRBJ2-1; TRBD2 aligns across 11 bases. V lost 1 base, J lost 4 bases, and 24 bases stayed unmatched. Germline-derived CDR1 and CDR2 are DFQATT and SNEGSKA (reference sequence). This CDR3 has 22 residues. CDR3 amino acids: CSARADPVTSGVSYIRYNEQFF. Here the CDR3 DNA reads TGCAGTGCTAGAGCGGACCCCGTGACTAGCGGGGTATCGTACATACGTTACAATGAGCAGTTCTTC.

This clonotype was picked up many times. The CDR3 does not close with the conserved phenylalanine or tryptophan, likely indicating a read error. The DNA is omitted, as the CDR3 cannot be located on it reliably, and the CDR3 follows TCRdb's listing. The chain combines TRBV4-2 with TRBJ2-1; TRBD1, the D gene given by the table, was not confirmed from the DNA. The CDR3 is 16 amino acids in total, end residues counted. Per the germline V gene, CDR1 is LGHNA and CDR2 is YNFKEQ. CDR3 in amino acids: CASKVASSQSVQGVEV.

The rearrangement links TRBV5-1 to TRBJ2-7; D remains unclear. The CDR3 runs to 14 residues. The germline gives CDR1 SGHRS, CDR2 YFSETQ. Trimming removed 0 bases at V and 4 bases at J, with 11 bases between. Written as DNA, the CDR3 is TGCGCCAGCAGCTTGGACCCCGGACCTTACGAGCAGTACTTC. This gives the protein CASSLDPGPYEQYF.

This clonotype has ten or more counts. This rearrangement joins TRBV6-2 or TRBV6-3 to TRBJ2-3, with D unclear. V lost 2 bases and J lost 6, with 9 bases in between. CDR1 is MNHEY and CDR2 is SVGEGT in the germline V gene. This CDR3 contains 13 residues. CDR3 nucleotide sequence: TGTGCCAGCAGTTACGACTCCACGGATACGCAGTATTTT. Translating gives CASSYDSTDTQYF.

The chain couples TRBV7-9 to TRBJ2-3; D gene uncertain. In germline, CDR1 is SEHNR, CDR2 FQNEAQ (reference sequence). CDR3 length: 12 residues. The V end lost 5 bases, the J end lost 5 bases, and 8 bases lay between the germline ends. The CDR3 protein is CASSRTVDTQYF. In DNA, the CDR3 is TGTGCCAGCAGCCGAACAGTAGATACGCAGTATTTT.

This clonotype occurred a few times. The rearrangement links TRBV6-6 to TRBJ1-6; perhaps TRBD1 as D (5 bases). CDR1 and CDR2 from the germline V gene are MNHNY and SVGAGI (reference sequence). This CDR3 has 15 residues. Trimming left V 0 bases short and J 6 bases short, with 9 bases between. CDR3 sequence (DNA): TGTGCCAGCAGTTACTCATTACAGGCTAATTCACCCCTCCACTTT. It encodes CASSYSLQANSPLHF.

This CDR3 is CASSLGGRSNNEQFF. The DNA for the CDR3 is TGTGCCAGCAGTTTAGGCGGACGCTCAAATAATGAGCAGTTCTTC. The chain uses TRBV12-3 or TRBV12-4 and TRBJ2-1, with D unclear. CDR3 length: 15 amino acids. Trimming stripped 1 base from V and 7 bases from J, with 14 bases between.

The chain recombines TRBV28 with TRBJ1-5; D may be TRBD1 (6 bases). This CDR3 contains 14 residues. Deletions cut 5 bases from V and 7 bases from J, with 15 bases between. Per the germline V gene, CDR1 is MDHEN and CDR2 is SYDVKM. The chain's CDR3 is CASSARGAGQPQHF. The DNA for the CDR3 is TGTGCCAGCAGTGCCCGGGGGGCAGGCCAGCCCCAGCATTTT.

The J gene is TRBJ2-1, the V gene TRBV29-1, with 7 bases fitting TRBD2. Germline CDR1 SQVTM, CDR2 ANQGSEA. Losses at the gene ends were 6 bases for V and 4 bases for J; bases not matched to a gene: 12. The CDR3 is 15 amino acids. The CDR3 protein is CSVEGGRGTYNEQFF. CDR3 nucleotides: TGCAGCGTGGAGGGAGGGCGAGGCACATACAATGAGCAGTTCTTC.

At least ten counts were recorded for this clonotype. The CDR3 loop is CASRTTGNGYTF. Here the CDR3 DNA reads TGTGCCAGCAGAACGACAGGGAATGGCTACACCTTC. The chain employs TRBV2 and TRBJ1-2, with 7 bases fitting TRBD1. V lost 6 bases and J lost 6; bases outside the gene matches: 4. Germline loops: CDR1 SNHLY, CDR2 FYNNEI. CDR3 size: 12 residues. Based on the CDR3 plus reference TRBV2 and TRBJ1-2, the full variable domain is EPEVTQTPSHQVTQMGQEVILRCVPISNHLYFYWYRQILGQKVEFLVSFYNNEISEKSEIFDDQFSVERPDGSNFTLKIRSTKLEDSAMYFCASRTTGNGYTFGSGTRLTVV.

This clonotype was counted ten times or more. This chain's CDR3 is CASSQDAPGYTF. The CDR3 region has the DNA TGTGCCAGCAGCCAAGATGCTCCTGGCTACACCTTC. V usage is TRBV4-2 and J usage is TRBJ1-2; D unresolved. This CDR3 is 12 amino acids long. CDR1 and CDR2 from the germline V gene are LGHNA and YNFKEQ. The ends were cut back, 0 bases at V and 7 bases at J, with 6 bases in the middle.

This clonotype has a count of ten or more. The CDR3 sequence: CASSPWLGEETQYF. CDR3 in DNA: TGTGCCAGCAGCCCGTGGCTAGGCGAAGAGACCCAGTACTTC. The V call is TRBV4-2, the J call TRBJ2-5; unclear D gene. Germline CDR1 is LGHNA and CDR2 is YNFKEQ. The CDR3 runs 14 residues. Between the trimmed V and J ends, which lost 4 bases and 3 bases, there was a span of 12 bases.